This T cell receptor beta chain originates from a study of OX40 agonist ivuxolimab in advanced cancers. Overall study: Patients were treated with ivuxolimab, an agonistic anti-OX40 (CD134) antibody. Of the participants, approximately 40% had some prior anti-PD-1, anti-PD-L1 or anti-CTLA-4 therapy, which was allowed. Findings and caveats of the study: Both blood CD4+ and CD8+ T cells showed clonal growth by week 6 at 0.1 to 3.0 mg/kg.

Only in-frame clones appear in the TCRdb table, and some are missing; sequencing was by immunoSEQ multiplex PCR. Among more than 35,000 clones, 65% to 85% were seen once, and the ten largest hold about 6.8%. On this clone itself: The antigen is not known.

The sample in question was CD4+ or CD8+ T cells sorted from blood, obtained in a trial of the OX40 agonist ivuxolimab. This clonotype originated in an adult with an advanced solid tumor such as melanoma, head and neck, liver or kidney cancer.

CDR3 amino acids: CASSLYGGENTGELFF. CDR3 in DNA: TGTGCCAGCAGCCTGTATGGGGGAGAGAACACCGGGGAGCTGTTTTTT. The rearrangement joins TRBV11-3 to TRBJ2-2, with D perhaps matching TRBD1 or TRBD2 (5 bases each). V dropped 5 bases and J dropped 1 base, with 14 bases sitting between them. This CDR3 contains 16 residues. Germline V gene data show CDR1 as SGHNT and CDR2 as YENEEA.